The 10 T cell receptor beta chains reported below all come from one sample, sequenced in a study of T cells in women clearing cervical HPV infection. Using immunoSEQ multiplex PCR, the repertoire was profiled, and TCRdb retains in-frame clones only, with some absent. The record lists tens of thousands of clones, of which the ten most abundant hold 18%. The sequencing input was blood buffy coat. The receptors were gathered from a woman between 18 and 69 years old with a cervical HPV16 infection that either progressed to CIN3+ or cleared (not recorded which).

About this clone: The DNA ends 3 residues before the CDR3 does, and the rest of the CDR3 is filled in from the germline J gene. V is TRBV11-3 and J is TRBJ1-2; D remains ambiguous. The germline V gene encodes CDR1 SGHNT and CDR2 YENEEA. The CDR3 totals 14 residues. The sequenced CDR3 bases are TGTGCCAGCAGCTTAGGTCGGCAGGCAAGCGGC. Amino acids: CASSLGRQASG. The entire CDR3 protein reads CASSLGRQASGYTF.

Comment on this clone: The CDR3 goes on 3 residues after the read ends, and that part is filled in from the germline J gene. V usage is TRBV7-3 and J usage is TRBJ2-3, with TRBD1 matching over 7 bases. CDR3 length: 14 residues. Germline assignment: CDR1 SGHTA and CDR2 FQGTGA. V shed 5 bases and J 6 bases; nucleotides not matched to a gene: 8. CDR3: CASSLLYRGDTQYF. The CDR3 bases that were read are TGTGCCAGCAGCCTACTCTACAGGGGTGATACG. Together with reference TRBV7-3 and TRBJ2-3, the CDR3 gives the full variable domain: GAGVSQTPSNKVTEKGKYVELRCDPISGHTALYWYRQSLGQGPEFLIYFQGTGAADDSGLPNDRFFAVRPEGSVSTLKIQRTERGDSAVYLCASSLLYRGDTQYFGPGTRLTVL.

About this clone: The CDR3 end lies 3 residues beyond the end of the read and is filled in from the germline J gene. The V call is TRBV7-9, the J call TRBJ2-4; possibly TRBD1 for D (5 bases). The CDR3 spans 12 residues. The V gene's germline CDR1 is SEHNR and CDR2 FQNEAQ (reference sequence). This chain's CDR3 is CASSFGQGTQYF. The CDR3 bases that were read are TGTGCCAGCAGCTTCGGGCAGGGAACT.

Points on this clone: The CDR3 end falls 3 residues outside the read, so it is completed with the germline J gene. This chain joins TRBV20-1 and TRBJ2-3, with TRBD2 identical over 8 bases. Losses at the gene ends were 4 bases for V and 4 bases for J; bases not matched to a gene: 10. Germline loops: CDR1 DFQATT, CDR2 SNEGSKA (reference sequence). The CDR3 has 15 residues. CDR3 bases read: TGCAGTGCTACCCCCCAGCGGGAGTACCCAGATACG. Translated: CSATPQREYPDT. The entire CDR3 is CSATPQREYPDTQYF.

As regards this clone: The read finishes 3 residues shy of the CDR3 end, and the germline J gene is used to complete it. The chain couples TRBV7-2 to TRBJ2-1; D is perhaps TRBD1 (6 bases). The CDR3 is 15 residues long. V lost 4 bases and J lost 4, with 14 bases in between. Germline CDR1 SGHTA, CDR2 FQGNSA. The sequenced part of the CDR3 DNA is TGTGCCAGCAGCTCCACCGGACAGAGTTACAATGAG. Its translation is CASSSTGQSYNE. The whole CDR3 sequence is CASSSTGQSYNEQFF.

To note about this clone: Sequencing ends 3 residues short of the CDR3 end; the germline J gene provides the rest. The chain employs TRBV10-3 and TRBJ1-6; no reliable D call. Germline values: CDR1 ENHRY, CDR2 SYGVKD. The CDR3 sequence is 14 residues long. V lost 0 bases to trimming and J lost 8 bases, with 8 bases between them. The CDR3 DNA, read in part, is TGTGCCATCAGTGAGTCGGCAGAATATTCACCC. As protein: CAISESAEYSP. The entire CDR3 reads CAISESAEYSPLHF.

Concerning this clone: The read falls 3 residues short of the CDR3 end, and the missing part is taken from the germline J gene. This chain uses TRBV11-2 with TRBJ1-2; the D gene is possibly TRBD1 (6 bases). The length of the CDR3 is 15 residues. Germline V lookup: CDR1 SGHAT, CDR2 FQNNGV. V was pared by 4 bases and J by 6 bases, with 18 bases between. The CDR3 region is CASSSLQGRGDGYTF. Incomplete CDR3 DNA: TGTGCCAGCAGCTCCCTACAGGGTAGGGGTGATGGC.

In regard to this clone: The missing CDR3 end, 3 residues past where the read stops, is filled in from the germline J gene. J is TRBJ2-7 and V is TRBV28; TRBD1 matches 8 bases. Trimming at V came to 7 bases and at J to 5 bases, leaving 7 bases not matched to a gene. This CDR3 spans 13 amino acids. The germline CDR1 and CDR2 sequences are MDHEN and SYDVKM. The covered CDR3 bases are TGTGCCAGCATTCGACAGGGGTTCGACGAG. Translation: CASIRQGFDE. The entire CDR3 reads CASIRQGFDEQYF.

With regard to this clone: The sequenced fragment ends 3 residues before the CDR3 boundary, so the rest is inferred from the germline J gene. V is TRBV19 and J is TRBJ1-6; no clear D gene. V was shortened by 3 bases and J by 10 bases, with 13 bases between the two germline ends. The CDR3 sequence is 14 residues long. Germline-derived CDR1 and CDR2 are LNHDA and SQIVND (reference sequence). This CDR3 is CASSIEHLRSPLHF. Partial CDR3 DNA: TGTGCCAGTAGTATTGAACACCTCAGGTCACCC. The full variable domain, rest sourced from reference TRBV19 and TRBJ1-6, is DGGITQSPKYLFRKEGQNVTLSCEQNLNHDAMYWYRQDPGQGLRLIYYSQIVNDFQKGDIAEGYSVSREKKESFPLTVTSAQKNPTAFYLCASSIEHLRSPLHFGNGTRLTVT.

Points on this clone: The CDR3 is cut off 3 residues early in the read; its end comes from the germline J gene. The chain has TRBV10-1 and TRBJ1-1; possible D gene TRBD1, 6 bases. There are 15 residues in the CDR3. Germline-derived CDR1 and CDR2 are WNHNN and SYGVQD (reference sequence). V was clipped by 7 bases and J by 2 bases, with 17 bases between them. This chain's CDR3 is CASTPDRRENTEAFF. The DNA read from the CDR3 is TGCGCCAGCACCCCAGACAGGCGCGAAAACACTGAA.